The 8 T cell receptor beta chains below all came from one sample that was sequenced in a study of long-term antiretroviral therapy in people with HIV. The run of the v3.0 immunoSEQ assay was at survey level. Using immunoSEQ multiplex PCR, the repertoire was profiled, and TCRdb retains in-frame clones only, with some absent. The sample lists over 10,000 clones; about 87% were seen once. Source: unsorted PBMCs, taken 2.1 years after starting antiretroviral therapy. Source of these receptors: a middle-aged woman with HIV.

The V call is TRBV7-9, the J call TRBJ2-7; D uncertain. V was shortened by 11 bases and J by 3 bases, with 20 bases between the two germline ends. The CDR3 sequence is 14 residues long. Germline-derived CDR1 and CDR2 are SEHNR and FQNEAQ (reference sequence). CDR3 coding DNA: TGTGCCTGCGGAACGCAAGGTAACATCTACGAGCAGTACTTC. It translates to CACGTQGNIYEQYF.

V gene TRBV2 combines with J gene TRBJ1-6; the match to TRBD1 covers 10 bases. Germline V CDR1 and CDR2: SNHLY, FYNNEI. V lost 8 bases and J lost 9; bases outside the gene matches: 10. The CDR3 length is 15 residues. The CDR3 DNA sequence: TGTGCCAGCCCTACCGGGACAGGGGCTGGTTCACCCCTCCACTTT. Translation gives CASPTGTGAGSPLHF.

The chain joins TRBV10-3 to TRBJ2-7; no clear D gene. The V gene's germline CDR1 is ENHRY and CDR2 SYGVKD. The V and J ends lost 2 bases and 6 bases respectively, with 11 bases between them. This CDR3 has 13 residues. The CDR3 DNA sequence: TGTGCCATCAGTGAGGGGGTGTCGGCCGAGCAGTACTTC. Its translation: CAISEGVSAEQYF.

A few counts support this clone. The rearrangement uses TRBV7-9 and TRBJ2-1; the D is unclear. The ends were cut back, 6 bases at V and 8 bases at J, with 8 bases in the middle. The CDR3 spans 11 residues. The germline gives CDR1 SEHNR, CDR2 FQNEAQ (reference sequence). CDR3 in DNA: TGTGCCAGCAGTTCCACGGATGAGCAGTTCTTC. This codes for CASSSTDEQFF.

The chain carries TRBV7-9 and TRBJ2-3, with a weak D call TRBD2 (6 bases). The CDR3 sequence is 17 residues long. V shed 5 bases and J shed 0 bases, with 18 bases lying between them. Germline CDR1 reads SEHNR; CDR2 reads FQNEAQ (reference sequence). Here the CDR3 DNA reads TGTGCCAGCAGCGAGGCGGGCGGGGCCTATAGCACAGATACGCAGTATTTT. It translates to CASSEAGGAYSTDTQYF.

This chain connects TRBV5-6 to TRBJ2-5; D remains unclear. This CDR3 has 13 residues. V was clipped by 1 base and J by 2 bases, with 6 bases between them. Germline-derived CDR1 and CDR2 are SGHDT and YYEEEE. The CDR3 spells CASSLPVQETQYF. The CDR3 nucleotides are TGTGCCAGCAGCTTGCCAGTACAAGAGACCCAGTACTTC.

The chain carries TRBV7-9 and TRBJ2-7; 10 bases match TRBD2. CDR3 length: 14 amino acids. Looked up from germline, CDR1 is SEHNR and CDR2 is FQNEAQ (reference sequence). V gave up 4 bases and J gave up 4 bases; unmatched junction bases: 4. The CDR3 spells CASSSAGGEYEQYF. Here the CDR3 DNA reads TGTGCCAGCAGCTCAGCGGGGGGGGAATACGAGCAGTACTTC.

This chain connects TRBV25-1 to TRBJ1-1, with D perhaps TRBD1 (5 bases). Looked up from germline, CDR1 is MGHDK and CDR2 is SYGVNS. The V and J ends lost 5 bases and 1 base respectively, with 14 bases between them. This CDR3 is 15 amino acids long. The CDR3 loop reads CASSQPRGTNTEAFF. In nucleotides, the CDR3 is TGTGCCAGCAGTCAACCGCGGGGGACGAACACTGAAGCTTTCTTT. Supplemented by reference TRBV25-1 and TRBJ1-1, the full variable domain reads EADIYQTPRYLVIGTGKKITLECSQTMGHDKMYWYQQDPGMELHLIHYSYGVNSTEKGDLSSESTVSRIRTEHFPLTLESARPSHTSQYLCASSQPRGTNTEAFFGQGTRLTVV.